These 21 T cell receptor beta chains were sequenced from one sample in a study of Ad26.COV2.S vaccination and SARS-CoV-2 variants. TCRdb's table, derived via immunoSEQ multiplex PCR, lists solely in-frame clones and lacks some. Of over 85,000 clones in the sample, approximately 86% were seen once. Sequenced material: peripheral blood, taken after recovery from COVID-19. These TCRs come from a human donor who had recovered from COVID-19.

The table lists this clone with a count of one. The V and J genes are TRBV7-2 and TRBJ2-5; D is uncertain. The germline V and J ends were trimmed by 1 base and 1 base, with 4 bases remaining between them. CDR3 length: 13 residues. Germline lookup yields CDR1 SGHTA and CDR2 FQGNSA. CDR3 in amino acids: CASSLVSQETQYF. Here the CDR3 DNA reads TGTGCCAGCAGCTTAGTTAGCCAAGAGACCCAGTACTTC.

The chain recombines TRBV5-1 with TRBJ1-5; no clear D gene. CDR3 size: 14 residues. The V gene's germline CDR1 is SGHRS and CDR2 YFSETQ. The germline V and J ends were trimmed by 4 bases and 3 bases, with 11 bases remaining between them. The chain's CDR3 is CASSPSATNQPQHF. CDR3 coding DNA: TGCGCCAGCAGCCCCTCGGCCACCAATCAGCCCCAGCATTTT.

The CDR3, as DNA: TGTGCCAGCAGCTATAAGACGGTGGGCAGTTCACCCCTCCACTTT. As protein: CASSYKTVGSSPLHF. This chain connects TRBV7-2 to TRBJ1-6, with D unresolved. V dropped 4 bases and J dropped 9 bases, with 16 bases sitting between them. The germline CDR1 and CDR2 sequences are SGHTA and FQGNSA. The CDR3 extends over 15 amino acids.

As DNA, the CDR3 is TGTGCCAGTCGGAGAGCGGGAGAAGATACGCAGTATTTT. Residues: CASRRAGEDTQYF. V is TRBV27 and J is TRBJ2-3, with 8 bases that match TRBD2. V shed 9 bases, J shed 5 bases, and the junction held 7 bases outside the gene matches. CDR1 is MNHEY and CDR2 is SMNVEV in the germline V gene (reference sequence). This CDR3 comprises 13 residues.

The chain employs TRBV11-2 and TRBJ2-3; 13 bases agree with TRBD2. This CDR3 has 16 amino acids. The ends lost 4 bases at V and 5 bases at J; junction bases unmatched: 6. Germline CDR1 and CDR2: SGHAT and FQNNGV. The CDR3 nucleotides read TGTGCCAGCAGCTCCCGACTAGCGGGAGGCCGAGATACGCAGTATTTT. It is translated as CASSSRLAGGRDTQYF.

The V gene is TRBV4-1, the J gene TRBJ1-5; no clear D gene. Germline CDR1 is MGHRA and CDR2 is YSYEKL. Trimming shortened V by 0 bases and J by 7 bases, and 13 bases separated the two germline ends. This CDR3 region has 15 residues. The CDR3 bases are TGCGCCAGCAGCCAAGATCCGCTGCTAGGGCAGCCCCAGCATTTT. This codes for CASSQDPLLGQPQHF.

A few counts support this clone. The V call is TRBV7-2, the J call TRBJ1-2; D perhaps matches TRBD1 (6 bases). The CDR3 covers 18 residues. Germline-derived CDR1 and CDR2 are SGHTA and FQGNSA. V was cut by 0 bases and J by 3 bases, with 20 bases left in between. The CDR3 DNA reads as TGTGCCAGCAGCTTAGCCTTCAGGGGAAGGAGGGTAGACTATGGCTACACCTTC. It encodes CASSLAFRGRRVDYGYTF. Together with reference TRBV7-2 and TRBJ1-2, the CDR3 gives the full variable domain: GAGVSQSPSNKVTEKGKDVELRCDPISGHTALYWYRQSLGQGLEFLIYFQGNSAPDKSGLPSDRFSAERTGGSVSTLTIQRTQQEDSAVYLCASSLAFRGRRVDYGYTFGSGTRLTVV.

The chain carries TRBV10-3 and TRBJ2-3; D unclear. The CDR3 runs to 17 residues. Germline V gene lookup returns CDR1 ENHRY and CDR2 SYGVKD. The germline V and J ends were trimmed by 4 bases and 3 bases, with 20 bases remaining between them. CDR3: CAISVLHSQLVTDTQYF. The CDR3 nucleotides are TGTGCCATCAGTGTCTTACATAGCCAATTGGTGACAGATACGCAGTATTTT.

The gene calls are TRBV9 and TRBJ2-1; 10 nucleotides match TRBD2. V dropped 7 bases and J dropped 0; count of bases not matched to a gene: 4. Germline CDR1 reads SGDLS; CDR2 reads YYNGEE. There are 15 residues in the CDR3. CDR3 region: CASAPSGSSYNEQFF. CDR3 nucleotides: TGTGCCAGCGCCCCTAGCGGGAGCTCCTACAATGAGCAGTTCTTC.

This clone was seen at least ten times. The chain uses TRBV15 and TRBJ1-5; D possibly corresponds to TRBD1 (6 bases). The germline V gene encodes CDR1 LNHNV and CDR2 YYDKDF (reference sequence). The CDR3 sequence is 13 residues long. The germline V and J ends were trimmed by 7 bases and 4 bases, with 11 bases remaining between them. The CDR3 region is CATTGQFNQPQHF. The DNA for the CDR3 is TGTGCCACCACCGGACAGTTTAATCAGCCCCAGCATTTT.

The rearrangement uses TRBV4-3 and TRBJ2-2; D not certain. The V end lost 0 bases, the J end lost 6 bases, and 11 bases lay between the germline ends. Germline CDR1 LGHNA, CDR2 YSLEER. This CDR3 has 15 residues. CDR3: CASSQEDIPAGELFF. The CDR3 coding sequence is TGCGCCAGCAGCCAAGAAGATATCCCCGCCGGGGAGCTGTTTTTT.

The chain uses TRBV6-5 and TRBJ2-7; no clear D gene. This CDR3 is 13 amino acids long. V was cut by 7 bases and J by 0 bases, with 10 bases left in between. The V gene's germline CDR1 is MNHEY and CDR2 SVGAGI. The CDR3 protein is CASKVPSSYEQYF. The CDR3, as DNA: TGTGCCAGCAAAGTACCTAGCTCCTACGAGCAGTACTTC.

The CDR3 reads CASSLDPISYNEQFF. Written as DNA, the CDR3 is TGCGCCAGCAGCTTGGACCCCATCTCCTACAATGAGCAGTTCTTC. The chain employs TRBV5-1 and TRBJ2-1, with D hard to call. V lost 0 bases, J lost 0 bases, and 7 bases lay in between. The CDR3 is made up of 15 amino acids. CDR1 is SGHRS, CDR2 YFSETQ, per germline.

The rearrangement links TRBV7-8 to TRBJ2-1; tentatively, D is TRBD1 (6 bases). The CDR3 loop spans 14 amino acids. CDR1 SGHVS and CDR2 FQNEAQ come from the germline V gene. Trimming removed 1 base from V and 5 bases from J, with 9 bases in between. The CDR3 nucleotides read TGTGCCAGCAGCTTAGACGCAGGGGACAATGAGCAGTTCTTC. Its translation is CASSLDAGDNEQFF.

The chain carries TRBV3-1 (or the pseudogene TRBV3-2) and TRBJ2-7; 10 bases line up with TRBD1. The CDR3 is made up of 16 amino acids. CDR1 is LGHDT and CDR2 is YNNKEL in the germline V gene (reference sequence). V lost 4 bases to trimming and J lost 6 bases; unmatched junction nucleotides: 12. This CDR3 reads CASSLLDRGRGSEQYF. The DNA of the CDR3 is TGTGCCAGCAGCCTACTCGACAGGGGGCGGGGGAGCGAGCAGTACTTC.

This clone was seen only a few times. The CDR3 bases are TGTGCCAGCAGTTTAAGTCCGGGACTAGGGGGGACCACAGATACGCAGTATTTT. Translation gives CASSLSPGLGGTTDTQYF. The gene calls are TRBV28 and TRBJ2-3; 8 bases are a match to TRBD2. The CDR3 consists of 18 residues. V shed 2 bases, J shed 2 bases, and the junction held 12 bases outside the gene matches. Per germline, CDR1 MDHEN and CDR2 SYDVKM.

This chain joins TRBV5-1 and TRBJ2-1; no definite D call. Germline CDR1 is SGHRS and CDR2 is YFSETQ. The CDR3 is 12 amino acids. Between the trimmed V and J ends, which lost 1 base and 6 bases, there was a span of 5 bases. CDR3 nucleotide sequence: TGCGCCAGCAGCTTGAGTGGCAATGAGCAGTTCTTC. Translation: CASSLSGNEQFF.

The gene calls are TRBV2 and TRBJ2-2; either TRBD1 or TRBD2 may fit D (5 bases each). CDR3 size: 14 residues. Germline V gene data show CDR1 as SNHLY and CDR2 as FYNNEI. The V end lost 7 bases, the J end lost 5 bases, and 14 bases lay between the germline ends. CDR3 nucleotide sequence: TGTGCCAGCACGGGGCCAGGGAAGACCGGGGAGCTGTTTTTT. Translated, it gives CASTGPGKTGELFF.

Only one count was recorded for this clone. As the CDR3 is not closed by the conserved phenylalanine or tryptophan, this likely results from a read error. The chain is built from TRBV7-2 and TRBJ1-2; D gene unclear. Germline loops: CDR1 SGHTA, CDR2 FQGNSA. With 4 bases removed from V and 3 bases from J, the gap between germline ends came to 12 bases. This CDR3 region has 14 residues. CDR3 nucleotides: TGTGCCAGCAGCTCCCGACTGAGGGACTATGGCTACACCCTC. Translated: CASSSRLRDYGYTL.

The genes are TRBV28 and TRBJ1-3; the D is unclear. The germline gives CDR1 MDHEN, CDR2 SYDVKM. The CDR3 runs 15 residues. V lost 6 bases to trimming and J lost 7 bases, with 19 bases between them. The DNA of the CDR3 is TGTGCCAGCAGCCGCCCAGGACCCCGCCGGAACACCATATATTTT. Translating it yields CASSRPGPRRNTIYF.

The rearrangement joins TRBV6-6 to TRBJ1-1, with D possibly matching TRBD1 (5 bases). Germline V gene lookup returns CDR1 MNHNY and CDR2 SVGAGI (reference sequence). The CDR3 loop spans 14 amino acids. V was cut by 2 bases and J by 3 bases, with 10 bases left in between. The CDR3 reads CASSYRGEDTEAFF. CDR3 DNA sequence: TGTGCCAGCAGTTACAGGGGAGAGGACACTGAAGCTTTCTTT.